This TCR beta chain was sequenced in a study of technical replicates of blood from a few donors. Deletions cut 1 base from V and 3 bases from J, with 13 bases between. CDR3 length: 16 residues. Germline loops: CDR1 LGHNA, CDR2 YSLEER. The data were produced by immunoSEQ multiplex PCR, yet TCRdb's version contains in-frame clones alone and is incomplete. The data hold about 59,000 clones, with around 95% observed a single time. V and J are TRBV4-3 and TRBJ2-1; maybe TRBD1 (5 bases). The clonotype originates from a human donor in good health. Some clones in this sample may be carry-over from other donors' samples. The material sequenced was PBMCs. The CDR3 bases are TGCGCCAGCAGCCAAGGACAGACAGCTCTCTACAATGAGCAGTTCTTC. Protein product: CASSQGQTALYNEQFF.